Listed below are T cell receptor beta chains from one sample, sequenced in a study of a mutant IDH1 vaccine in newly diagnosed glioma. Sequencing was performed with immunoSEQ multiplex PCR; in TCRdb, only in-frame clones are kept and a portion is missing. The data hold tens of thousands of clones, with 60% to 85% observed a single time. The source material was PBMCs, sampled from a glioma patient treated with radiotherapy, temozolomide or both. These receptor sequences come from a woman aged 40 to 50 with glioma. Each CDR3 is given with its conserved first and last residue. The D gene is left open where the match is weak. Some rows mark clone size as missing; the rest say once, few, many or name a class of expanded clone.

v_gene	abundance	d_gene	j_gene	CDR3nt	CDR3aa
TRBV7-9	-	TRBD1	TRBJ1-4	TGTGCCAGCAGCCGGATCGGGACAGGGCATAATGAAAAACTGTTTTTT	CASSRIGTGHNEKLFF
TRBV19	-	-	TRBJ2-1	TGTGCCAGTAGTCCCCTGGGATTCGGATGGGATGAGCAGTTCTTC	CASSPLGFGWDEQFF
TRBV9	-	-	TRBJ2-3	TGTGCCAGCAGCGTAGTGGATACGCAGTATTTT	CASSVVDTQYF
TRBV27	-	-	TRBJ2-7	TGTGCCAGCAGTCCTGGGTTTAGCCGACACTACGAGCAGTACTTC	CASSPGFSRHYEQYF
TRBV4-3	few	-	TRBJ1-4	TGCGCCAGCAGCCAAGAACTAGGGAGGGCGGCTAATGAAAAACTGTTTTTT	CASSQELGRAANEKLFF
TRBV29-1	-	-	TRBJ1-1	TGCAGCGGCCAAAGATGGGTGGACACTGAAGCTTTCTTT	CSGQRWVDTEAFF
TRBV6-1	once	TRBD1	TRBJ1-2	TGTGCCAGCAGTGCCCGGGACAGAGATGGCTACACCTTC	CASSARDRDGYTF
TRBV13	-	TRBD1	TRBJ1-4	TGTGCCAGCAGCCCAAGGGGGCCCAGGGGTGAAAAACTGTTTTTT	CASSPRGPRGEKLFF
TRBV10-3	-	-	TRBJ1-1	TGTGCCATCAGTGAGTCGGGAAGACGGAACACTGAAGCTTTCTTT	CAISESGRRNTEAFF
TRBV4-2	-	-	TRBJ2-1	TGTGCCAGCAGCCAAGAAAGGCACCGGACCAATGAGCAGTTCTTC	CASSQERHRTNEQFF
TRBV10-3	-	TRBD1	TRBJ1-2	TGTGCCATCACTCTGACAGGGGGCGACGGTGGCTACACCTTC	CAITLTGGDGGYTF
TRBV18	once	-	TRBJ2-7	TGTGCCAGCTCACCGGGACGGCGGACCTACGAGCAGTACTTC	CASSPGRRTYEQYF
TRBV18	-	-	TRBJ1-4	TGTGCCAGCTCACCACAACCGGGCCCCGGGGACGAAAAACTGTTTTTT	CASSPQPGPGDEKLFF
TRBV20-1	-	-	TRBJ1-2	TGCAGTGCTAGGGGCATCGGCTACACCTTC	CSARGIGYTF
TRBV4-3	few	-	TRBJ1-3	TGCGCCAGCAGCCAAGATCTTGGCTCCCGGGCTGGAAACACCATATATTTT	CASSQDLGSRAGNTIYF
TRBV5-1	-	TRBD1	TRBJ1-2	TGCGCCAGCAGCGCGGGACAGAACTATGGCTACACCTTC	CASSAGQNYGYTF
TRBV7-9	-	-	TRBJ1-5	TGTGCCAGCAGCCTATCCTCCGCAGGGAGCAATCAGCCCCAGCATTTT	CASSLSSAGSNQPQHF
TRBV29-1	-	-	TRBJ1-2	TGCAGCGTTGATAGGGGGGGTATCTATGGCTACACCTTC	CSVDRGGIYGYTF
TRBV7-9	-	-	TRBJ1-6	TGTGCCAGCAGCTTAGGGGGTCTGGGTAATTCACCCCTCCACTTT	CASSLGGLGNSPLHF
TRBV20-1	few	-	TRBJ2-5	TGCAGTGCTCCTAACCGGGAGACCCAGTACTTC	CSAPNRETQYF
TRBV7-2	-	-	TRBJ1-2	TGTGCCAGCAGCTTAGCGCCTTGGTCCGGCGGCTACACCTTC	CASSLAPWSGGYTF
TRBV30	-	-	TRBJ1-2	TGTGCCTGGGCCCTGCGGGGTGGACCGGACGTCTACACCTTC	CAWALRGGPDVYTF
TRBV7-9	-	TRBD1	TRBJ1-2	TGTGCCAGCAGCTTAGGGGGACAGGGAGAAGACTATGGCTACACCTTC	CASSLGGQGEDYGYTF
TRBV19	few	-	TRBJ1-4	TGTGCCAGTAGTCCGCCAGATAATGAAAAACTGTTTTTT	CASSPPDNEKLFF
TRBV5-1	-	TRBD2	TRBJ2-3	TGCGCCAGCAGCTTGATGGGACTAGCGGGGGTGGTGTCAGATACGCAGTATTTT	CASSLMGLAGVVSDTQYF
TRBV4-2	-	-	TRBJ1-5	TGTGCCAGCAGCCAAACACAAGGCAATCAGCCCCAGCATTTT	CASSQTQGNQPQHF
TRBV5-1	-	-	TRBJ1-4	TGCGCCAGCAGCTTGGTCCGGCATAATGAAAAACTGTTTTTT	CASSLVRHNEKLFF
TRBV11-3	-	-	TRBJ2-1	TGTGCCAGCAGCCAGGGCCCTGGAAATGAGCAGTTCTTC	CASSQGPGNEQFF
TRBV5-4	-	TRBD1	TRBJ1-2	TGTGCCAGCAGCCCGGGACAGCCCTATGGCTACACCTTC	CASSPGQPYGYTF
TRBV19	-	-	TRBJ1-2	TGTGCCAGTAGTTTGGGAGGGCTTAACTATGGCTACACCTTC	CASSLGGLNYGYTF
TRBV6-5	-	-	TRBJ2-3	TGTGCCAGCAGCGTTCCCGGCACAGATACGCAGTATTTT	CASSVPGTDTQYF
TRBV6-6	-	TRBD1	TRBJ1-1	TGTGCCAGCATCCAACAGGGGAGCGCTTTCTTT	CASIQQGSAFF
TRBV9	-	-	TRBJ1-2	TGTGCCAGCTTAACACCCTCGGGAGGCTACACCTTC	CASLTPSGGYTF
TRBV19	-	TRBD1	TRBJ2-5	TGTGCCAGTAGTGGTTATCGACAGGGGGAAGGGGAGACCCAGTACTTC	CASSGYRQGEGETQYF
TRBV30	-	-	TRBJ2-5	TGTGCCTGGAGTCGACTCAGGGAGACCCAGTACTTC	CAWSRLRETQYF
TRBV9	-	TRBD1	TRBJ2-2	TGTGCCAGCAGCAGAGGGGACAGGGCCACCGGGGAGCTGTTTTTT	CASSRGDRATGELFF
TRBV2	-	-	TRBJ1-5	TGTGCCAGCCTTCCCTCGGTCGGAGAAAGCAATCAGCCCCAGCATTTT	CASLPSVGESNQPQHF
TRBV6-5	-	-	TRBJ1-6	TGTGCCAGCAGTTACGGGGATTCACCCCTCCACTTT	CASSYGDSPLHF
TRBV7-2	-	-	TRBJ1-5	TGTGCCAGCAGCTTAAGGGACGGAAGCAATCAGCCCCAGCATTTT	CASSLRDGSNQPQHF
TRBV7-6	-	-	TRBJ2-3	TGTGCCAGCAGCGCTGGGGTAGGGGCGAAGGAAGATACGCAGTATTTT	CASSAGVGAKEDTQYF
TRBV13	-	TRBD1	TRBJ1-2	TGTGCCAGCAGCCCCGAGGACCAGGGGGTAGAGGGCTACACCTTC	CASSPEDQGVEGYTF
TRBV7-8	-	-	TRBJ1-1	TGTGCCAGCAGCCACTCAATCCTCACCAGGGCACCTGAAGCTTTCTTT	CASSHSILTRAPEAFF
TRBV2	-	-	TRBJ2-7	TGTGCCAGCAGTGAACTGTTCTACGAGCAGTACTTC	CASSELFYEQYF
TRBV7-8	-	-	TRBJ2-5	TGTGCCAGCAGCCAGGTTGGTTCGTCCCAGTACTTC	CASSQVGSSQYF
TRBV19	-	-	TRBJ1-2	TGTGCCAGTAGTATAGCCGTTCGGATGGGTGGCTACACCTTC	CASSIAVRMGGYTF
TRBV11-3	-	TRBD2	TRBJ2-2	TGTGCTAGCTCGCGGGGGGGCACCGGGGAGCTGTTTTTT	CASSRGGTGELFF
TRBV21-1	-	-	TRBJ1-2	TGTGCCAGCAGCAAAATTGGCCAGGGAAATCGAAAAGTCTATGGCTACACCTTC	CASSKIGQGNRKVYGYTF
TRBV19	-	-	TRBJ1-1	TGTGCCAGTAGTATAGGAACAGGGTCCATGAACACTGAAGCTTTCTTT	CASSIGTGSMNTEAFF
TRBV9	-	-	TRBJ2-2	TGTGCCAGCAGCGTAATAGGGATAAACACCGGGGAGCTGTTTTTT	CASSVIGINTGELFF
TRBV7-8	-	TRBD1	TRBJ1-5	TGTGCCACCTACAGGGGGCGAAGCAATCAGCCCCAGCATTTT	CATYRGRSNQPQHF
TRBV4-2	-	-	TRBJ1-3	TGTGCCAGCAGCCAAGGCCGGAGAAGAAGCTCTGGAAACACCATATATTTT	CASSQGRRRSSGNTIYF
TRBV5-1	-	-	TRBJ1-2	TGCGCCAGCAGCTTGAAGGGTGATGGCTACACCTTC	CASSLKGDGYTF
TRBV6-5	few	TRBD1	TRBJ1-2	TGTGCCAGCAGCCCACAGGGGGAATATGGCTACACCTTC	CASSPQGEYGYTF
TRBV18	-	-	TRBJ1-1	TGTGCCAGCTCACCGCGTTCATTGCAGGGGATGAACACTGAAGCTTTCTTT	CASSPRSLQGMNTEAFF